The rows below give T cell receptor beta chains drawn from one sample of a study of shared clonotypes between healthy human individuals. The repertoire was sequenced with immunoSEQ multiplex PCR; TCRdb's copy has only in-frame clones and lacks some. The sample shows roughly 2,500,000 clones, roughly 93% of them seen only once. Sample: naive CD4+ T cells from PBMCs. These receptors came from a man between 18 and 35 years old in good health. Some clones in this sample may be carry-over from other donors' samples. CDR3s include the opening cysteine and the closing phenylalanine or tryptophan. Each record gives: J gene, V gene, clone size, D gene, CDR3 DNA, CDR3 protein. A D gene is named only where the DNA matches it firmly. The size of a clone is reported for some rows only, either as once, few or many, or as a class for expanded clones.

J gene: TRBJ1-1
V gene: TRBV7-8
clone size: -
D gene: -
CDR3 DNA: TGTGCCAGCAGCTTAACCCAGGCCTACACTGAAGCTTTCTTT
CDR3 protein: CASSLTQAYTEAFF

J gene: TRBJ2-4
V gene: TRBV28
clone size: -
D gene: -
CDR3 DNA: TGTGCCAGCAGTTTGGGTGGGATCGACAAAAACATTCAGTACTTC
CDR3 protein: CASSLGGIDKNIQYF

J gene: TRBJ1-3
V gene: TRBV6-1
clone size: -
D gene: -
CDR3 DNA: TGTGCCAGCAGTGAAGATCGGGGGAACGGGCGAAACACCATATATTTT
CDR3 protein: CASSEDRGNGRNTIYF

J gene: TRBJ1-2
V gene: TRBV7-8
clone size: -
D gene: -
CDR3 DNA: TGTGCCAGCAGCTTCACCGAGGGGGGGGCAGGCTATGGCTACACCTTC
CDR3 protein: CASSFTEGGAGYGYTF

J gene: TRBJ2-7
V gene: TRBV5-1
clone size: -
D gene: -
CDR3 DNA: TGCGCCAGCAGCAGTAGACCAGAGGGGAGCTCCTACGAGCAGTACTTC
CDR3 protein: CASSSRPEGSSYEQYF

J gene: TRBJ2-1
V gene: TRBV5-1
clone size: -
D gene: TRBD2
CDR3 DNA: TGCGCCAGCAGCTTGTCACCAGCGGGAGAGAATGAGCAGTTCTTC
CDR3 protein: CASSLSPAGENEQFF

J gene: TRBJ2-5
V gene: TRBV19
clone size: once
D gene: -
CDR3 DNA: TGTGCCAGTAGTAAGAGGGGAACCCAAGAGACCCAGTACTTC
CDR3 protein: CASSKRGTQETQYF

J gene: TRBJ1-2
V gene: TRBV7-2
clone size: -
D gene: TRBD1
CDR3 DNA: TGTGCCAGCAGCTACGGACAGGGTAGTGGTGGCTACACCTTC
CDR3 protein: CASSYGQGSGGYTF

J gene: TRBJ2-2
V gene: TRBV10-1
clone size: -
D gene: TRBD2
CDR3 DNA: TGCGCCAGCAGTGAACGGAGACTAGCGAGGAACACCGGGGAGCTGTTTTTT
CDR3 protein: CASSERRLARNTGELFF

J gene: TRBJ2-7
V gene: TRBV14
clone size: once
D gene: -
CDR3 DNA: TGTGCCAGCAGCCAAGATTTCAGGGCCCACGAGCAGTACTTC
CDR3 protein: CASSQDFRAHEQYF

J gene: TRBJ1-2
V gene: TRBV27
clone size: -
D gene: TRBD1
CDR3 DNA: TGTGCCAGCAGAAGAACAGGGGAGGACTATGGCTACACCTTC
CDR3 protein: CASRRTGEDYGYTF

J gene: TRBJ2-3
V gene: TRBV6-6
clone size: -
D gene: TRBD2
CDR3 DNA: TGTGCCACCTCGGGAGCTAGCGGGAGTATTGCAGATACGCAGTATTTT
CDR3 protein: CATSGASGSIADTQYF

J gene: TRBJ1-1
V gene: TRBV9
clone size: -
D gene: -
CDR3 DNA: TGTGCCAGCAGCTCTCAACAGGGTATGGGCACTGAAGCTTTCTTT
CDR3 protein: CASSSQQGMGTEAFF

J gene: TRBJ2-1
V gene: TRBV2
clone size: -
D gene: -
CDR3 DNA: TGTGCCAGCACCAGGGACGGATCCAATGAGCAGTTCTTC
CDR3 protein: CASTRDGSNEQFF

J gene: TRBJ2-7
V gene: TRBV5-6
clone size: -
D gene: -
CDR3 DNA: TGTGCCAGCACCCTGACTGGGGACTCCCGCGAGCAGTACTTC
CDR3 protein: CASTLTGDSREQYF

J gene: TRBJ2-2
V gene: TRBV5-1
clone size: -
D gene: -
CDR3 DNA: TGCGCGATACGAGAGTCAGGGGCGAACACCGGGGAGCTGTTTTTT
CDR3 protein: CAIRESGANTGELFF

J gene: TRBJ2-5
V gene: TRBV6-5
clone size: once
D gene: -
CDR3 DNA: TGTGCCAGCAGTTACCCAACCCGGACCCAGTACTTC
CDR3 protein: CASSYPTRTQYF

J gene: TRBJ1-4
V gene: TRBV28
clone size: -
D gene: -
CDR3 DNA: TGTGCCAGCAGTTTGGGGGGCCGGGTCGTGGAACTGTTTTTT
CDR3 protein: CASSLGGRVVELFF

J gene: TRBJ2-4
V gene: TRBV4-3
clone size: -
D gene: TRBD1
CDR3 DNA: TGCGCCAGCAGCCAAGGTGAACAGGGGACCAAAAACATTCAGTACTTC
CDR3 protein: CASSQGEQGTKNIQYF

J gene: TRBJ2-1
V gene: TRBV28
clone size: -
D gene: -
CDR3 DNA: TGTGCCAGCAGTTTGGCCAGCCAGAATGAGCAGTTCTTC
CDR3 protein: CASSLASQNEQFF

J gene: TRBJ1-2
V gene: TRBV11-3
clone size: -
D gene: -
CDR3 DNA: TGTGCCAGCAGTCACCAGATGACTAACTATGGCTACACCTTC
CDR3 protein: CASSHQMTNYGYTF

J gene: TRBJ2-3
V gene: TRBV6-1
clone size: once
D gene: -
CDR3 DNA: TGTGCCAGCGCGCGGGAAAGGACAGATACGCAGTATTTT
CDR3 protein: CASARERTDTQYF

J gene: TRBJ2-1
V gene: TRBV5-1
clone size: -
D gene: TRBD2
CDR3 DNA: TGCGCCAGCAGCTTGGGTCCGGGAGGGCCAGCGAATGAGCAGTTCTTC
CDR3 protein: CASSLGPGGPANEQFF

J gene: TRBJ1-5
V gene: TRBV27
clone size: -
D gene: -
CDR3 DNA: TGTGCCAGCCTACTCTTGTCTACCGCACTAAATAGCAATCAGCCCCAGCATTTT
CDR3 protein: CASLLLSTALNSNQPQHF

J gene: TRBJ2-1
V gene: TRBV28
clone size: -
D gene: -
CDR3 DNA: TGTGCCAGCAGATGGAGGGACCGACTGTCCAATGAGCAGTTCTTC
CDR3 protein: CASRWRDRLSNEQFF

J gene: TRBJ2-5
V gene: TRBV7-2
clone size: -
D gene: TRBD2
CDR3 DNA: TGTGCCAGCAGCGGGACTAGCGGGAACCAAGAGACCCAGTACTTC
CDR3 protein: CASSGTSGNQETQYF

J gene: TRBJ2-7
V gene: TRBV4-2
clone size: -
D gene: -
CDR3 DNA: TGTGCCAGCAGCCAAGATTGGGCAAGAGCCTACGAGCAGTACTTC
CDR3 protein: CASSQDWARAYEQYF

J gene: TRBJ1-2
V gene: TRBV4-3
clone size: -
D gene: -
CDR3 DNA: TGCGCCAGCAGCCAACGGCCGCCAGTCGGTGGCTACACCTTC
CDR3 protein: CASSQRPPVGGYTF

J gene: TRBJ2-5
V gene: TRBV6-4
clone size: -
D gene: -
CDR3 DNA: TGTGCCAGCAGTGTCAACCTGGAGACCCAGTACTTC
CDR3 protein: CASSVNLETQYF

J gene: TRBJ1-3
V gene: TRBV7-8
clone size: -
D gene: TRBD1
CDR3 DNA: TGTGCCAGCAGGACACAGGGGTTCTCTGGAAACACCATATATTTT
CDR3 protein: CASRTQGFSGNTIYF

J gene: TRBJ2-7
V gene: TRBV7-3
clone size: -
D gene: TRBD2
CDR3 DNA: TGTGCCAGCAGCTTATATAGCGGGGGCTACGAGCAGTACTTC
CDR3 protein: CASSLYSGGYEQYF

J gene: TRBJ2-1
V gene: TRBV25-1
clone size: -
D gene: TRBD2
CDR3 DNA: TGTGCCAGCCAAGGGACTAGCGAAAATGAGCAGTTCTTC
CDR3 protein: CASQGTSENEQFF

J gene: TRBJ2-7
V gene: TRBV5-1
clone size: -
D gene: TRBD2
CDR3 DNA: TGCGCCAGCAGCCGATGGGCGGGGGGAGGAGGCGAGCAGTACTTC
CDR3 protein: CASSRWAGGGGEQYF

J gene: TRBJ2-3
V gene: TRBV5-1
clone size: -
D gene: TRBD1
CDR3 DNA: TGCGCCAGCAGCTCGGGACAGGGTCCAGATACGCAGTATTTT
CDR3 protein: CASSSGQGPDTQYF

J gene: TRBJ2-7
V gene: TRBV6-6
clone size: -
D gene: TRBD1
CDR3 DNA: TGTGCCAGCAGTTACGCTACCGGGACAGTTAATTACGAGCAGTACTTC
CDR3 protein: CASSYATGTVNYEQYF

J gene: TRBJ2-3
V gene: TRBV5-1
clone size: -
D gene: TRBD1
CDR3 DNA: TGCGCCAGCAGCACAGGACAGGGGGGTACAGATACGCAGTATTTT
CDR3 protein: CASSTGQGGTDTQYF

J gene: TRBJ2-1
V gene: TRBV11-2
clone size: -
D gene: TRBD2
CDR3 DNA: TGTGCCAGCAGAATCAAGCGGGATGACAATGAGCAGTTCTTC
CDR3 protein: CASRIKRDDNEQFF

J gene: TRBJ1-1
V gene: TRBV28
clone size: -
D gene: -
CDR3 DNA: TGTGCCAGCAGTTATGGGGGTTCTATGAACACTGAAGCTTTCTTT
CDR3 protein: CASSYGGSMNTEAFF

J gene: TRBJ1-2
V gene: TRBV5-8
clone size: -
D gene: TRBD1
CDR3 DNA: TGTGCCAGCAGCTGGGGACAGGGGAACTATGGCTACACCTTC
CDR3 protein: CASSWGQGNYGYTF

J gene: TRBJ1-2
V gene: TRBV9
clone size: -
D gene: -
CDR3 DNA: TGTGCCAGCAGCGCCCAGGGGACTACCTATGGCTACACCTTC
CDR3 protein: CASSAQGTTYGYTF

J gene: TRBJ2-3
V gene: TRBV7-9
clone size: once
D gene: -
CDR3 DNA: TGTGCCAGCAGCTTAGTCTACCGCACAGATACGCAGTATTTT
CDR3 protein: CASSLVYRTDTQYF

J gene: TRBJ2-1
V gene: TRBV4-1
clone size: -
D gene: -
CDR3 DNA: TGCGCCAGCAGCTCCATCGGGACCCGCAGTTCAGAGCAGTTCTTC
CDR3 protein: CASSSIGTRSSEQFF

J gene: TRBJ2-3
V gene: TRBV30
clone size: once
D gene: TRBD2
CDR3 DNA: TGTGCCTGGAGTGGGTTGGCTAGCGGGAACACAGATACGCAGTATTTT
CDR3 protein: CAWSGLASGNTDTQYF

J gene: TRBJ2-3
V gene: TRBV4-3
clone size: -
D gene: TRBD1
CDR3 DNA: TGCGCCAGCAGCCAAGCTACAGGGGGGCATGGAGATACGCAGTATTTT
CDR3 protein: CASSQATGGHGDTQYF

J gene: TRBJ2-1
V gene: TRBV10-2
clone size: once
D gene: -
CDR3 DNA: TGCGCCAGCACCCGAGGAGGAAGGCAGTTCTTC
CDR3 protein: CASTRGGRQFF

J gene: TRBJ2-3
V gene: TRBV7-2
clone size: -
D gene: -
CDR3 DNA: TGTGCCAGCAGCTCAACGCCGGGAGATACGCAGTATTTT
CDR3 protein: CASSSTPGDTQYF

J gene: TRBJ1-1
V gene: TRBV7-6
clone size: -
D gene: -
CDR3 DNA: TGTGCCAGCAGCCGACGCTACGGGGACACTGAAGCTTTCTTT
CDR3 protein: CASSRRYGDTEAFF

J gene: TRBJ2-3
V gene: TRBV12-5
clone size: -
D gene: -
CDR3 DNA: TGTGCTAGTGGTTTGGGCCTCCTCCAGGGTCCAGATACGCAGTATTTT
CDR3 protein: CASGLGLLQGPDTQYF

J gene: TRBJ1-5
V gene: TRBV30
clone size: -
D gene: -
CDR3 DNA: TGTGCCTGGAGCCAACGGGGAGGTGAGCCCCAGCATTTT
CDR3 protein: CAWSQRGGEPQHF